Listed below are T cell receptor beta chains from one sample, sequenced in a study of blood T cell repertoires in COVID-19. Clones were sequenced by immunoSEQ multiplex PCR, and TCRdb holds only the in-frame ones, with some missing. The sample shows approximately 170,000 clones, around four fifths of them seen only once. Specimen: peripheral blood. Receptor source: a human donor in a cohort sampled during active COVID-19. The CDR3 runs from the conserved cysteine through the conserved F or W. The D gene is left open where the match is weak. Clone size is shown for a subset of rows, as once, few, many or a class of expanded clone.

DNA: TGTGCCAGCAGCGGGACTAGCGGGGGACTCTCCTACGAGCAGTACTTC; CDR3: CASSGTSGGLSYEQYF; V: TRBV28; D: TRBD2; size: NA; J: TRBJ2-7; length: 16
DNA: TGTGCCAGCAGTCAACTAGCGGGAGGAAACAATGAGCAGTTCTTC; CDR3: CASSQLAGGNNEQFF; V: TRBV6-5; D: TRBD2; size: few; J: TRBJ2-1; length: 15
DNA: TGTGCCAGCAGTTCTTCACTAGCGGGAGTCTACAATGAGCAGTTCTTC; CDR3: CASSSSLAGVYNEQFF; V: TRBV2; D: TRBD2; size: NA; J: TRBJ2-1; length: 16
DNA: TGTGCCAGTAGTAGTCAAGCGGGAGGGATCCCCGGGGAGCTGTTTTTT; CDR3: CASSSQAGGIPGELFF; V: TRBV19; D: TRBD2; size: NA; J: TRBJ2-2; length: 16
DNA: TGTGCCAGCAGGGGGACAGGGCCCTCCGGCACCATATATTTT; CDR3: CASRGTGPSGTIYF; V: TRBV27; D: TRBD1; size: NA; J: TRBJ1-3; length: 14
DNA: TGTGCCAGCAGCCAAGATCTGGGCACAGGGGGATTAAACTATGGCTACACCTTC; CDR3: CASSQDLGTGGLNYGYTF; V: TRBV3-1/TRBV3-2; D: TRBD1; size: NA; J: TRBJ1-2; length: 18
DNA: TGTGCCAGCAGCCCCCGACAAAACCAAGAGACCCAGTACTTC; CDR3: CASSPRQNQETQYF; V: TRBV11-2; D: NA; size: NA; J: TRBJ2-5; length: 14
DNA: TGTGCCAGCAGCTTAGTCTTTACAGTTGGGGCCAACGTCCTGACTTTC; CDR3: CASSLVFTVGANVLTF; V: TRBV7-8; D: NA; size: once; J: TRBJ2-6; length: 16
DNA: TGTGCCAGCAGGCCGAGGAGCAAACTTGGAAACACCATATATTTT; CDR3: CASRPRSKLGNTIYF; V: TRBV6-5; D: NA; size: few; J: TRBJ1-3; length: 15
DNA: TGTGCCACCAGTGATAACCAGGGGACCGGGGCCAACGTCCTGACTTTC; CDR3: CATSDNQGTGANVLTF; V: TRBV24-1; D: NA; size: NA; J: TRBJ2-6; length: 16
DNA: TGTGCCAGCAGTTACTCGTCCCCAGGGAAAAATCAGCCCCAGCATTTT; CDR3: CASSYSSPGKNQPQHF; V: TRBV6-2/TRBV6-3; D: NA; size: few; J: TRBJ1-5; length: 16
DNA: TGTGCCAGCAGCAGGGGGGGGCTGAACACTGAAGCTTTCTTT; CDR3: CASSRGGLNTEAFF; V: TRBV5-5; D: NA; size: NA; J: TRBJ1-1; length: 14
DNA: TGTGCCAGCAGCTTAGTTCTAGCGCAAACCGGGGAGCTGTTTTTT; CDR3: CASSLVLAQTGELFF; V: TRBV7-2; D: NA; size: NA; J: TRBJ2-2; length: 15
DNA: TGTGCCAGCAGCGTAGCGGGGTTTGGGGGCTACACCTTC; CDR3: CASSVAGFGGYTF; V: TRBV9; D: NA; size: NA; J: TRBJ1-2; length: 13
DNA: TGTGCCAGCAGCCTTGGACTAGCGGGAGGAGATACGCAGTATTTT; CDR3: CASSLGLAGGDTQYF; V: TRBV7-3; D: TRBD2; size: NA; J: TRBJ2-3; length: 15
DNA: TGTGCCAGCAGAGAATGGAGGGGTTACGATGAGCAGTTCTTC; CDR3: CASREWRGYDEQFF; V: TRBV27; D: NA; size: NA; J: TRBJ2-1; length: 14
DNA: TGTGCCAGCAGTTACGGGACAGTCACTGAAGCTTTCTTT; CDR3: CASSYGTVTEAFF; V: TRBV6-2/TRBV6-3; D: TRBD1; size: NA; J: TRBJ1-1; length: 13
DNA: TGTGCCAGCAGTCATCGGACAGGGGCAACCGGGGAGCTGTTTTTT; CDR3: CASSHRTGATGELFF; V: TRBV6-5; D: TRBD1; size: once; J: TRBJ2-2; length: 15
DNA: TGTGCCAGCAGCCCGGGACTAGCGGGAATAGGGGGGTCCTACGAGCAGTACTTC; CDR3: CASSPGLAGIGGSYEQYF; V: TRBV9; D: TRBD2; size: NA; J: TRBJ2-7; length: 18
DNA: TGTGCCAGCAGTGTTTCCGGGACAGATACCTACGAGCAGTACTTC; CDR3: CASSVSGTDTYEQYF; V: TRBV28; D: TRBD1; size: NA; J: TRBJ2-7; length: 15
DNA: TGTGCCAGCAGTTTCGGGGGTAATGAGCAGTTCTTC; CDR3: CASSFGGNEQFF; V: TRBV27; D: NA; size: NA; J: TRBJ2-1; length: 12
DNA: TGTGCCTGGGGACCCAGCTCCTACAATGAGCAGTTCTTC; CDR3: CAWGPSSYNEQFF; V: TRBV30; D: NA; size: NA; J: TRBJ2-1; length: 13
DNA: TGTGCCATCAGTGAGCCAGGGACGGGACATTCGAACACTGAAGCTTTCTTT; CDR3: CAISEPGTGHSNTEAFF; V: TRBV10-3; D: NA; size: NA; J: TRBJ1-1; length: 17
DNA: TGTGCCAGTAGTTTAGGGACAGGGGGCGCAGATACGCAGTATTTT; CDR3: CASSLGTGGADTQYF; V: TRBV19; D: TRBD1; size: NA; J: TRBJ2-3; length: 15
DNA: TGCGCCAGCAGCTTGGACAGGGCGCGATCACCCCTCCACTTT; CDR3: CASSLDRARSPLHF; V: TRBV5-1; D: NA; size: few; J: TRBJ1-6; length: 14
DNA: TGCGCCAGCAGCTTGGAACCGGGACAGGGGGTTTACGAGCAGTACTTC; CDR3: CASSLEPGQGVYEQYF; V: TRBV5-1; D: TRBD1; size: NA; J: TRBJ2-7; length: 16
DNA: TGTGCCAGCAGCAAAAAGCGGGAGGGGGAGCTGTTTTTT; CDR3: CASSKKREGELFF; V: TRBV21-1; D: NA; size: NA; J: TRBJ2-2; length: 13
DNA: TGTGCCAGCAGCGTAGACGATGGGGCGGTGCAGCCCCAGCATTTT; CDR3: CASSVDDGAVQPQHF; V: TRBV9; D: NA; size: NA; J: TRBJ1-5; length: 15
DNA: TGTGCCAGCAGCCCCCGAGGGTCCGGGGAGCTGTTTTTT; CDR3: CASSPRGSGELFF; V: TRBV9; D: NA; size: once; J: TRBJ2-2; length: 13
DNA: TGTGCCAGTACCTATCGGGGACAGCCAAATCAGCCCCAGCATTTT; CDR3: CASTYRGQPNQPQHF; V: TRBV19; D: TRBD1; size: NA; J: TRBJ1-5; length: 15
DNA: TGTGCCAGCAGCCGAGGGAATTCACCCCTCCACTTT; CDR3: CASSRGNSPLHF; V: TRBV13; D: NA; size: NA; J: TRBJ1-6; length: 12
DNA: TGTGCCAGTAGTATAGTAACGCGGGTGGGGAATGAGCAGTTCTTC; CDR3: CASSIVTRVGNEQFF; V: TRBV19; D: NA; size: NA; J: TRBJ2-1; length: 15
DNA: TGTGCCACCAGCGCCCGAGGAGATACGCAGTATTTT; CDR3: CATSARGDTQYF; V: TRBV24-1; D: NA; size: few; J: TRBJ2-3; length: 12
DNA: TGTGCCAGCAGCCCCGGGACAGGGGAAAATCAGCCCCAGCATTTT; CDR3: CASSPGTGENQPQHF; V: TRBV6-5; D: TRBD1; size: few; J: TRBJ1-5; length: 15
DNA: TGTGCCACCCCCGGGACTAGCGGGCCCGGGGCCTACAATGAGCAGTTCTTC; CDR3: CATPGTSGPGAYNEQFF; V: TRBV10-3; D: TRBD2; size: NA; J: TRBJ2-1; length: 17
DNA: TGTGCCAGCAGCCTAGGTGCGGTGGCTTTCTTT; CDR3: CASSLGAVAFF; V: TRBV11-2; D: NA; size: NA; J: TRBJ1-1; length: 11
DNA: TGTGCCAGCAGCTTAGGTGGGACAGGGGGAGAGACCCAGTACTTC; CDR3: CASSLGGTGGETQYF; V: TRBV11-3; D: TRBD1; size: NA; J: TRBJ2-5; length: 15
DNA: TGTGCCAGTTCTCTAGCAGCTAGCACAGATACGCAGTATTTT; CDR3: CASSLAASTDTQYF; V: TRBV2; D: NA; size: NA; J: TRBJ2-3; length: 14
DNA: TGTGCCAGCAGCGGCGCCGGGACTAGCGGGAGCGAGGAGCTGTTTTTT; CDR3: CASSGAGTSGSEELFF; V: TRBV9; D: TRBD2; size: NA; J: TRBJ2-2; length: 16
DNA: TGTGCCAGCATGTCAGGGCCCGCAGATACGCAGTATTTT; CDR3: CASMSGPADTQYF; V: TRBV6-5; D: NA; size: NA; J: TRBJ2-3; length: 13
DNA: TGTGCCATCAGTGGGACTAGCGGGGAGGGCAATGAGCAGTTCTTC; CDR3: CAISGTSGEGNEQFF; V: TRBV10-3; D: TRBD2; size: few; J: TRBJ2-1; length: 15
DNA: TGTGCCAGCAGTTTAACAGCGGACTACAATGAGCAGTTCTTC; CDR3: CASSLTADYNEQFF; V: TRBV6-2/TRBV6-3; D: NA; size: NA; J: TRBJ2-1; length: 14
DNA: TGTGCCAGCAGTTCTACGTCGGCGGGCCCAGTCTTC; CDR3: CASSSTSAGPVF; V: TRBV28; D: NA; size: few; J: TRBJ2-1; length: 12
DNA: TGCGCCAGCAGCTTGGATTCTCTGGCGAACACTGAAGCTTTCTTT; CDR3: CASSLDSLANTEAFF; V: TRBV5-1; D: NA; size: NA; J: TRBJ1-1; length: 15
DNA: TGTGCCAGCAGCTACCCTAGCGGGGGGGCCTGGGAGCAGTTCTTC; CDR3: CASSYPSGGAWEQFF; V: TRBV7-8; D: TRBD2; size: NA; J: TRBJ2-1; length: 15
DNA: TGCGCCAGCAGCTTGCACGGGTACAATGAGCAGTTCTTC; CDR3: CASSLHGYNEQFF; V: TRBV5-1; D: NA; size: NA; J: TRBJ2-1; length: 13
DNA: TGTGCCAGCAGCCCGACAAGCTTCTACAATGAGCAGTTCTTC; CDR3: CASSPTSFYNEQFF; V: TRBV5-4; D: NA; size: once; J: TRBJ2-1; length: 14
DNA: TGCGCCAGCAGCCAAGATTGGGACATGAACACTGAAGCTTTCTTT; CDR3: CASSQDWDMNTEAFF; V: TRBV4-3; D: NA; size: once; J: TRBJ1-1; length: 15
DNA: TGTGCCAGCAGCCCCTGGACAGACACAGATACGCAGTATTTT; CDR3: CASSPWTDTDTQYF; V: TRBV9; D: NA; size: NA; J: TRBJ2-3; length: 14